Given below is one TCR beta chain in context. This entry comes from a study of blood T cell repertoires in COVID-19. TCRdb's copy holds only in-frame clones and misses some; the assay was immunoSEQ multiplex PCR. The repertoire holds 150,000 to 200,000 clones, with about four fifths as singletons. Germline V gene sequence: CDR1 SNHLY, CDR2 FYNNEI. The CDR3 is made up of 15 amino acids. The V and J ends lost 6 bases and 3 bases, in that order; junction bases with no gene match: 9. The V and J genes are TRBV2 and TRBJ2-7, with TRBD1 identical over 9 bases. Sample: PBMCs or T cells enriched from blood (not recorded which). The sequence was obtained from a man aged 35 to 55 who had recovered from COVID-19. The CDR3 reads CASSQPGTGLYEQYF. The CDR3 DNA follows: TGTGCCAGCAGCCAGCCCGGGACAGGGCTCTACGAGCAGTACTTC.